This section outlines one T cell receptor beta chain sequence together with its context. What it binds is unknown. As for the donors, each was a healthy bone marrow donor. Nobody recorded the CMV serostatus of this donor. These data originate in a study of cytomegalovirus exposure and HLA in healthy donors. V was clipped by 5 bases and J by 3 bases; unmatched bases: 6. Germline CDR1 MNHEY, CDR2 SMNVEV (reference sequence). This CDR3 is built from 14 residues. The PCR contained 60 Vbeta and 13 Jbeta primers. Clones were sequenced by immunoSEQ multiplex PCR, and TCRdb holds only the in-frame ones, with some missing. The data hold around 130,000 clones, with about three quarters observed a single time. Whole-study findings and limits: The authors excluded some V segments, including TRBV6-2 and TRBV6-3, as indistinguishable. Immune exposure information available was restricted to CMV serostatus.

The rearrangement uses TRBV27 and TRBJ1-1; 7 bases align to TRBD1. What was sequenced was PBMCs. The sequence derives from a human donor in good health. The CDR3 loop is CASSAPGGDTEAFF. The CDR3 DNA is TGTGCCAGCAGTGCCCCAGGGGGTGACACTGAAGCTTTCTTT.